There are many counts of the clone carrying this T cell receptor beta chain. Its antigen is not identified. The read ends 3 residues before the CDR3 terminus; that terminus is restored from the germline J gene. This entry is derived from a study of T cell clonality in common variable immunodeficiency. Findings and caveats of the study: Compared with controls, CVID subjects had fewer shared TCRbeta clones.

Per the germline V gene, CDR1 is SGHRS and CDR2 is YFSETQ. CDR3 length: 16 residues. The V and J ends lost 0 bases and 1 base, in that order; junction bases with no gene match: 2. Libraries were prepared by immunoSEQ multiplex PCR; TCRdb keeps only in-frame clonotypes and omits some of them. This sample carries tens of thousands of clones, none of them present only once. The sequenced sample was peripheral blood mononuclear cells. V and J are TRBV5-1 and TRBJ2-3; 10 bases fit TRBD2. The receptor comes from a person between 18 and 75 years old in good health. CDR3 DNA (partial): TGCGCCAGCAGCTTGGCTGGGACTAGCGGCACAGATACG. Translating it yields CASSLAGTSGTDT. The whole CDR3 protein reads CASSLAGTSGTDTQYF.